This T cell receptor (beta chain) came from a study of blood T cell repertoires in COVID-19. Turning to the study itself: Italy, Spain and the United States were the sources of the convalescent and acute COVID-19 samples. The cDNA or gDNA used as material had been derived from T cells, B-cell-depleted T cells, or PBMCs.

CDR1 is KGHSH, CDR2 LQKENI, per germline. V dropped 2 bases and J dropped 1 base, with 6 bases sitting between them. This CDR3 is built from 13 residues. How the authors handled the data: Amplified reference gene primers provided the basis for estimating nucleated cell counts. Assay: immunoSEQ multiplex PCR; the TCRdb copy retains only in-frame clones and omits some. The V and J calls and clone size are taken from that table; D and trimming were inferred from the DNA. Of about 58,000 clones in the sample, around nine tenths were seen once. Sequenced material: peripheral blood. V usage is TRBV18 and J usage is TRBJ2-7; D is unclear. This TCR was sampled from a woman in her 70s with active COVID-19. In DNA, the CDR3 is TGTGCCAGCTCACCAGCGGATTCCTACGAGCAGTACTTC. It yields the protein CASSPADSYEQYF.